This T cell receptor beta chain was captured by sequencing in a study of blood T cell repertoires in COVID-19. As for the study in general: Both acute and convalescent COVID-19 samples were obtained from the United States, Italy and Spain. The cDNA or gDNA used as material had been derived from T cells, B-cell-depleted T cells, or PBMCs.

Authors' methods: How many nucleated cells were present was estimated from reference gene primer amplification. TCRdb keeps only in-frame clones here, not all; method: immunoSEQ multiplex PCR. Clone size and V and J calls were adopted from that table, with D and trimming inferred from the DNA. The repertoire holds approximately 200,000 clones, with around 80% as singletons. V shed 6 bases and J shed 2 bases, with 12 bases lying between them. Germline CDR1 ENHRY, CDR2 SYGVKD. The CDR3 totals 14 residues. Sequencing used peripheral blood. This clonotype was sampled from a human donor in a cohort sampled during active COVID-19. The chain carries TRBV10-3 and TRBJ2-3; D remains unclear. The CDR3 protein is CAISASETTDTQYF. As DNA, the CDR3 is TGTGCCATCAGCGCCTCGGAGACCACAGATACGCAGTATTTT.